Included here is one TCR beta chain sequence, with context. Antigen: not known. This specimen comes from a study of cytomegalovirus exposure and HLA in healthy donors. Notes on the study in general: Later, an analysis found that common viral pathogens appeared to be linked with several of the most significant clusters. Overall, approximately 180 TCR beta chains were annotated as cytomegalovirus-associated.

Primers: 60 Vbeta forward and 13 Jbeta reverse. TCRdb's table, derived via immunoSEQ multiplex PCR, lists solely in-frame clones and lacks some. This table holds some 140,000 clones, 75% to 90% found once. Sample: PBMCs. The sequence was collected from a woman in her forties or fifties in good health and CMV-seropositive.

CDR3 loop: CASSNQGTGAEAFF. The CDR3 bases are TGTGCCAGCAGTAACCAGGGAACTGGAGCTGAAGCTTTCTTT. The chain employs TRBV6-5 and TRBJ1-1; D perhaps matches TRBD1 (5 bases). The CDR3 has 14 residues. Germline loops: CDR1 MNHEY, CDR2 SVGAGI. V was pared by 5 bases and J by 6 bases, with 16 bases between.